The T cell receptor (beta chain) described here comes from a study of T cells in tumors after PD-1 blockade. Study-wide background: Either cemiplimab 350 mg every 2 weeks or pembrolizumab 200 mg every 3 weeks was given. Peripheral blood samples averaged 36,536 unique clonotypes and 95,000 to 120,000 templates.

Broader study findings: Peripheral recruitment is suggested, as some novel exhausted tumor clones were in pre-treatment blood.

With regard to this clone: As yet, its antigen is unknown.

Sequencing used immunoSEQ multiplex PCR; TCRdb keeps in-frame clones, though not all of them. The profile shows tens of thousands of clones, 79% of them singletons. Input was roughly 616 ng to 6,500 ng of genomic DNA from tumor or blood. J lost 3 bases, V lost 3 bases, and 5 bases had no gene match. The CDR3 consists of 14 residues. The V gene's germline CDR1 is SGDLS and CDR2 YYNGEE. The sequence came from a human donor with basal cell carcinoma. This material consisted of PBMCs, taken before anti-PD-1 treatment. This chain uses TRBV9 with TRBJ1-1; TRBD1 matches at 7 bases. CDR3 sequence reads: CASSGQGGYTEAFF. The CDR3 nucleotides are TGTGCCAGCAGCGGACAGGGAGGATACACTGAAGCTTTCTTT.